This TCR beta chain is from a study of CD8 T cells in Susac syndrome. About the research overall: When their blood was taken, patients with Susac syndrome were therapy-naive, taking corticosteroids, or taking intravenous immunoglobulin alone. Study conclusions and caveats: Four to six Susac-specific public clones appeared in CD8+ TEMRA repertoires, and over 15 in total CD8+ repertoires.

With random hexamers, roughly 0.45 to 1 ug RNA was reverse transcribed. TCR beta CDR3 was amplified by immunoSEQ multiplex PCR. This amplification extended across 54 Vbeta and 13 Jbeta segments. TCRdb re-derived calls from the immunoSEQ multiplex PCR reads in MiXCR, one entry per CDR3 protein. The sample contains roughly 89,000 distinct CDR3 sequences, about 95% of which appear only once. Germline loops: CDR1 MGHRA, CDR2 YSYEKL. This CDR3 contains 16 residues. The J segment lost 0 bases and the V segment lost 5 bases, leaving 6 bases of the junction unmatched. Sequencing of TCR beta was performed on blood CD8+ T cells and on blood CD4+ T cells. As to this clonotype: The antigen is undetermined.

This rearrangement joins TRBV4-1 to TRBJ1-4, with 7 bases identical to TRBD1. Sequenced sample: CD8+ T cells from PBMCs. The sequence was collected from a human donor with Susac syndrome. The CDR3 reads CASSMAGGTTNEKLFF. CDR3 DNA: TGCGCCAGCAGCATGGCAGGGGGAACAACTAATGAAAAACTGTTTTTT.